Below are 19 T cell receptor beta chains sequenced from a single sample in a study of T cell responses to AZD1222 COVID-19 vaccine. Profiling relied on immunoSEQ multiplex PCR, and the TCRdb table lists in-frame clones only, not all of them. The sample has roughly 160,000 clones, around 90% seen once; the top ten hold approximately 2%. The material sequenced was peripheral blood, taken on day 0 of AZD1222 vaccination. These receptor sequences come from an adult in good health.

The chain couples TRBV28 to TRBJ2-1; D not certain. CDR3 length equals 12 residues. Trimming pared 3 bases from V and 4 bases from J, leaving 4 bases between. Germline CDR1 and CDR2: MDHEN and SYDVKM. The CDR3 sequence: CASSLGYNEQFF. CDR3 DNA: TGTGCCAGCAGTTTGGGGTACAATGAGCAGTTCTTC.

The DNA of the CDR3 is TGTGCCAGCAGCTGGGAACCGGGCCTAGCTGGCTACACCTTC. Translating gives CASSWEPGLAGYTF. The chain carries TRBV5-6 and TRBJ1-2; D call uncertain. Germline CDR1 SGHDT, CDR2 YYEEEE. V gave up 3 bases and J gave up 7 bases, with 16 bases separating them. This CDR3 region has 14 residues. Variable domain in full (rest from reference TRBV5-6 and TRBJ1-2): DAGVTQSPTHLIKTRGQQVTLRCSPKSGHDTVSWYQQALGQGPQFIFQYYEEEERQRGNFPDRFSGHQFPNYSSELNVNALLLGDSALYLCASSWEPGLAGYTFGSGTRLTVV.

The chain joins TRBV6-1 to TRBJ1-6; D remains ambiguous. With 0 bases removed from V and 10 bases from J, the gap between germline ends came to 13 bases. The germline V gene encodes CDR1 MNHNS and CDR2 SASEGT. The CDR3 loop spans 15 amino acids. The CDR3 region is CASSEAAGGRSPLHF. The CDR3 DNA reads TGTGCCAGCAGTGAAGCGGCCGGAGGGCGATCACCCCTCCACTTT.

The V and J genes are TRBV5-4 and TRBJ1-4; D gene unclear. The CDR3 extends over 11 amino acids. Trimming cost V 8 bases and J 2 bases, with 4 bases left between them. From germline, CDR1 is SGHNT and CDR2 YYREEE (reference sequence). The CDR3 DNA follows: TGTGCCAGGCTGACTAATGAAAAACTGTTTTTT. This codes for CARLTNEKLFF.

CDR3 amino acids: CAIRRGAEQFF. DNA of the CDR3: TGTGCCATCAGGAGGGGGGCTGAGCAGTTCTTC. The chain couples TRBV10-3 to TRBJ2-1, with D possibly being TRBD1 or TRBD2 (6 bases each). The germline gives CDR1 ENHRY, CDR2 SYGVKD. The germline V and J ends were trimmed by 6 bases and 9 bases, with 9 bases remaining between them. This CDR3 spans 11 amino acids.

V is TRBV2 and J is TRBJ1-2; D is ambiguous. Germline CDR1 and CDR2: SNHLY and FYNNEI. V lost 7 bases and J 4 bases, leaving 13 bases between the germline ends. The CDR3 loop spans 13 amino acids. The CDR3 protein is CASKASLGYGYTF. As DNA, the CDR3 is TGTGCCAGCAAGGCGAGCCTCGGCTATGGCTACACCTTC. Full variable domain (outside the CDR3, taken from reference TRBV2 and TRBJ1-2): EPEVTQTPSHQVTQMGQEVILRCVPISNHLYFYWYRQILGQKVEFLVSFYNNEISEKSEIFDDQFSVERPDGSNFTLKIRSTKLEDSAMYFCASKASLGYGYTFGSGTRLTVV.

This chain joins TRBV19 and TRBJ1-2; D is unclear. This CDR3 has 11 residues. With 7 bases removed from V and 8 bases from J, the gap between germline ends came to 11 bases. Germline CDR1 LNHDA, CDR2 SQIVND (reference sequence). Written as DNA, the CDR3 is TGTGCCAGTACGGGAGGGCGCGGCTACACCTTC. Protein product: CASTGGRGYTF.

The chain carries TRBV18 and TRBJ2-7, with TRBD2 as a possible D gene (5 bases). The V gene's germline CDR1 is KGHSH and CDR2 LQKENI. Between the trimmed V and J ends, which lost 2 bases and 4 bases, there was a span of 12 bases. This CDR3 has 14 residues. The CDR3 sequence: CASSPSSGSYEQYF. The CDR3 DNA follows: TGTGCCAGCTCACCATCCTCGGGATCTTACGAGCAGTACTTC.

The chain joins TRBV4-1 to TRBJ2-7; perhaps TRBD2 as D (7 bases). The CDR3 contains 13 residues. Trimming pared 6 bases from V and 7 bases from J, leaving 16 bases between. Germline values: CDR1 MGHRA, CDR2 YSYEKL. The chain's CDR3 is CASSHPGGGEQYF. In DNA, the CDR3 is TGCGCCAGCAGTCACCCGGGGGGCGGTGAGCAGTACTTC.

The rearrangement uses TRBV21-1 and TRBJ1-5; the table's D call of TRBD1 was not tested on the DNA. TRBV21-1 has pseudogene status. The CDR3 is 14 amino acids. In DNA form, the CDR3 reads TGTGCCAGCAGCAAAGAACAGGACAATCAGCCCCAGCATTTT. It specifies CASSKEQDNQPQHF.

This clone was seen once. V usage is TRBV19 and J usage is TRBJ1-5; 8 bases fit TRBD1. Germline loops: CDR1 LNHDA, CDR2 SQIVND (reference sequence). J lost 6 bases, V lost 5 bases, and 9 bases had no gene match. CDR3 length: 15 amino acids. The DNA of the CDR3 is TGTGCCAGTAGTCCCCCGACAGGGGTGGGTCAGCCCCAGCATTTT. This sequence encodes CASSPPTGVGQPQHF.

The gene calls are TRBV4-3 and TRBJ1-2; 7 bases are shared with TRBD1. This CDR3 region has 13 residues. Germline loops: CDR1 LGHNA, CDR2 YSLEER. The junction had 2 bases not matched to a gene; V was cut back by 4 bases and J by 3 bases. The CDR3 here is CASSRDRDYGYTF. CDR3 DNA: TGCGCCAGCAGCCGAGACAGGGACTATGGCTACACCTTC.

The chain is built from TRBV6-5 and TRBJ1-1; maybe TRBD1 (5 bases). CDR3 size: 13 residues. Germline values: CDR1 MNHEY, CDR2 SVGAGI. V dropped 6 bases and J dropped 4 bases, with 12 bases sitting between them. The CDR3 DNA sequence: TGTGCCAGCAGCCCCCAGGGTGGCACTGAAGCTTTCTTT. Its protein is CASSPQGGTEAFF.

The CDR3 sequence: CAWRVRLAGVYEQYF. The CDR3 DNA reads TGTGCCTGGAGGGTAAGACTAGCGGGAGTATACGAGCAGTACTTC. V and J are TRBV30 and TRBJ2-7; 12 nucleotides align to TRBD2. CDR3 length equals 15 residues. The germline V gene has CDR1 GTSNPN and CDR2 SVGIG (reference sequence). Trimming at V came to 3 bases and at J to 4 bases, leaving 7 bases not matched to a gene. Drawing the rest from reference TRBV30 and TRBJ2-7, the complete variable domain is SQTIHQWPATLVQPVGSPLSLECTVEGTSNPNLYWYRQAAGRGLQLLFYSVGIGQISSEVPQNLSASRPQDRQFILSSKKLLLSDSGFYLCAWRVRLAGVYEQYFGPGTRLTVT.

The gene calls are TRBV3-1 (or the pseudogene TRBV3-2) and TRBJ2-1; 13 bases are a match to TRBD2. The germline V gene encodes CDR1 LGHDT and CDR2 YNNKEL (reference sequence). V was clipped by 4 bases and J by 8 bases; unmatched bases: 11. CDR3 length: 17 residues. CDR3: CASSPRRTSGRSHEQFF. The CDR3 region has the DNA TGTGCCAGCAGCCCCCGAAGGACTAGCGGGAGATCGCATGAGCAGTTCTTC.

This sequence joins TRBV4-1 and TRBJ1-6; 7 bases agree with TRBD1. The J segment lost 7 bases and the V segment lost 5 bases, leaving 8 bases of the junction unmatched. The CDR3 sequence is 15 residues long. The V gene's germline CDR1 is MGHRA and CDR2 YSYEKL. The CDR3 here is CASSFAGTANSPLHF. The CDR3 coding sequence is TGCGCCAGCAGCTTTGCCGGGACAGCGAATTCACCCCTCCACTTT.

The chain has TRBV28 and TRBJ2-2, with D perhaps matching TRBD1 (6 bases). The germline V gene encodes CDR1 MDHEN and CDR2 SYDVKM. Trimming removed 1 base at V and 0 bases at J, with 12 bases between. This CDR3 spans 17 amino acids. This CDR3 reads CASSLFVGTPNTGELFF. The CDR3 DNA is TGTGCCAGCAGTTTATTTGTCGGGACACCGAACACCGGGGAGCTGTTTTTT.

The CDR3 DNA sequence: TGTGCCAGCAGCCAAGACAGCTACAGGGGTCGTGAAGAGACCCAGTACTTC. Residues: CASSQDSYRGREETQYF. The chain employs TRBV3-1 (or the pseudogene TRBV3-2) and TRBJ2-5; 7 bases are shared with TRBD1. Germline trimming cut 0 bases from V and 3 bases from J; bases unmatched to any gene: 10. Germline assignment: CDR1 LGHDT and CDR2 YNNKEL (reference sequence). The CDR3 totals 17 residues.

The chain uses TRBV7-8 and TRBJ2-2; 9 positions match TRBD2. The CDR3 covers 16 residues. CDR1 is SGHVS and CDR2 is FQNEAQ in the germline V gene. Unmatched junction bases numbered 4, after V lost 4 bases and J lost 1 base. CDR3 residues: CASSWTTSGNTGELFF. CDR3 sequence (DNA): TGTGCCAGCAGCTGGACGACTAGCGGGAACACCGGGGAGCTGTTTTTT.